A single sample is the source of the 5 T cell receptor beta chains below, sequenced in a study of blood T cell repertoires in COVID-19. Profiling relied on immunoSEQ multiplex PCR, and the TCRdb table lists in-frame clones only, not all of them. The sample has approximately 110,000 clones, 70% to 90% seen once; the top ten hold around 3.4%. Sequenced: peripheral blood. These receptors all come from a middle-aged man with acute or convalescent COVID-19.

This chain links TRBV5-1 with TRBJ2-3, with TRBD2 matching over 9 bases. The CDR3 contains 17 residues. Trimming took 0 bases from V and 0 from J; bases not matched to a gene: 5. Per the germline V gene, CDR1 is SGHRS and CDR2 is YFSETQ. CDR3 bases: TGCGCCAGCAGCTTGGACGGCGGGGGGGCCAGCACAGATACGCAGTATTTT. Residues: CASSLDGGGASTDTQYF.

DNA of the CDR3: TGTGCCAGTAGCCAACTCGGACAGGGGATGAACACTGAAGCTTTCTTT. Its protein product is CASSQLGQGMNTEAFF. This rearrangement joins TRBV19 to TRBJ1-1; 9 bases match TRBD1. V shed 6 bases and J 0 bases; nucleotides not matched to a gene: 8. The CDR3 covers 16 residues. Germline CDR1 and CDR2: LNHDA and SQIVND (reference sequence).

The chain combines TRBV7-2 with TRBJ1-2, with a possible D match to TRBD1 (5 bases). V was cut by 1 base and J by 5 bases, with 11 bases left in between. The CDR3 covers 14 residues. Germline V gene sequence: CDR1 SGHTA, CDR2 FQGNSA. DNA of the CDR3: TGTGCCAGCAGCTTAGAGGGGTTGCGGTATGGCTACACCTTC. Its protein product is CASSLEGLRYGYTF. Combining the CDR3 with reference TRBV7-2 and TRBJ1-2 gives the whole variable domain GAGVSQSPSNKVTEKGKDVELRCDPISGHTALYWYRQSLGQGLEFLIYFQGNSAPDKSGLPSDRFSAERTGGSVSTLTIQRTQQEDSAVYLCASSLEGLRYGYTFGSGTRLTVV.

This clone was seen once. The CDR3, as DNA: TGTGCCTGGAGTGGCTCGGAGCACCTGAAGACCCAGTACTTC. Translating gives CAWSGSEHLKTQYF. The V call is TRBV30, the J call TRBJ2-5, with no clear D. V was cut by 1 base and J by 6 bases, with 15 bases left in between. The length of the CDR3 is 14 residues. CDR1 GTSNPN and CDR2 SVGIG come from the germline V gene (reference sequence).

The rearrangement links TRBV30 to TRBJ2-7, with 8 nucleotides matching TRBD2. Germline-derived CDR1 and CDR2 are GTSNPN and SVGIG (reference sequence). CDR3 length: 14 amino acids. Trimming removed 5 bases from V and 2 bases from J; junction bases left unmatched: 8. CDR3: CAWDQRGLTYEQYF. For the CDR3, the DNA is TGTGCCTGGGACCAGCGGGGGCTTACCTACGAGCAGTACTTC.